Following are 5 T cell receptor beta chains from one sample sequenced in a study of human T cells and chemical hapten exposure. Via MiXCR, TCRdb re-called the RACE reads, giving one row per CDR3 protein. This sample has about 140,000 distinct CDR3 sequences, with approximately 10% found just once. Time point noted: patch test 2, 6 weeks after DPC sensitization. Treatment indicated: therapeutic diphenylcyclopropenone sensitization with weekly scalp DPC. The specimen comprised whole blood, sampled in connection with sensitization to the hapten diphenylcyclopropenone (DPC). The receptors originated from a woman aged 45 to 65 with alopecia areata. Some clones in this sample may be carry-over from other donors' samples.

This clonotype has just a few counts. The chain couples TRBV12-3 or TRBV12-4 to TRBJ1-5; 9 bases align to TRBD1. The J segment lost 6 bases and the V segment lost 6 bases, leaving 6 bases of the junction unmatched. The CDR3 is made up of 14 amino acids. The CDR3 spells CASRKTGGGQPQHF. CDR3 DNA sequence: TGTGCCAGCAGGAAGACAGGGGGAGGTCAGCCCCAGCATTTT.

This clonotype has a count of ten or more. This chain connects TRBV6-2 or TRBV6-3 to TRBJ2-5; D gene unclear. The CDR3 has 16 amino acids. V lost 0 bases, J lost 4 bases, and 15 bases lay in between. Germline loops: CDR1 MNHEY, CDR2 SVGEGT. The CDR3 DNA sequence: TGTGCCAGCAGTTACTCGAGGCAGCCGCTGGGAGAGACCCAGTACTTC. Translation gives CASSYSRQPLGETQYF.

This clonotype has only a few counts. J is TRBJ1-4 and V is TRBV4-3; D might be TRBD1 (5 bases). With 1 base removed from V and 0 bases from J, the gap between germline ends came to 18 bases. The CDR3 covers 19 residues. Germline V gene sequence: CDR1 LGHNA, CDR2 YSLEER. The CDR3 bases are TGCGCCAGCAGCCAAGTAGTGGAGGGGCCGGGAACAACTAATGAAAAACTGTTTTTT. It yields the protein CASSQVVEGPGTTNEKLFF.

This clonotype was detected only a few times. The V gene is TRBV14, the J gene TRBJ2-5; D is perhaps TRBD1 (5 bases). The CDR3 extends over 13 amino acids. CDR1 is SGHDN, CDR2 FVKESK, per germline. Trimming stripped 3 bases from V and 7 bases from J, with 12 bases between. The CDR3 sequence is CASSQTAFGTQYF. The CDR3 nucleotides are TGTGCCAGCAGCCAGACAGCTTTTGGGACCCAGTACTTC.

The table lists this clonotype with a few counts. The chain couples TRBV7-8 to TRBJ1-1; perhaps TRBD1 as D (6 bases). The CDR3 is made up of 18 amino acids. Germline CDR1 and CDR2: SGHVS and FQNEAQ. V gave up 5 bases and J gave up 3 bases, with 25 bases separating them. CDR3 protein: CASSHSLLGGIIDTEAFF. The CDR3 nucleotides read TGTGCCAGCAGCCACAGCCTGCTAGGGGGTATAATCGACACTGAAGCTTTCTTT.